Below are 21 T cell receptor beta chains sequenced from a single sample in a study of early T cells in non-severe SARS-CoV-2 infection. TCRdb used MiXCR to reprocess the 5' RACE reads, holding one entry per CDR3 protein. This table holds tens of thousands of distinct CDR3 sequences, 9.5% to 15% found once. The sequences come from whole blood, collected at baseline. The source of these receptors is an adult who was a healthcare worker with PCR-confirmed SARS-CoV-2 infection or an uninfected control (not recorded which). The donor label of this sample is uncertain.

This clonotype appeared a few times. This chain links TRBV4-1 with TRBJ2-5; possible D gene TRBD2, 6 bases. This CDR3 has 13 amino acids. CDR1 and CDR2 from the germline V gene are MGHRA and YSYEKL. V lost 1 base and J 7 bases, leaving 10 bases between the germline ends. CDR3 in DNA: TGCGCCAGCAGCCAAGTTAGCGGCCCGACCCAGTACTTC. This sequence encodes CASSQVSGPTQYF.

This chain uses TRBV5-4 with TRBJ2-7; 7 bases are shared with TRBD1. V lost 4 bases to trimming and J lost 1 base; unmatched junction nucleotides: 8. Germline V gene data show CDR1 as SGHNT and CDR2 as YYREEE (reference sequence). The CDR3 loop spans 15 amino acids. This chain's CDR3 is CASSQERGQSYEQYV. The CDR3 DNA reads TGTGCCAGCAGCCAAGAACGGGGACAGTCCTACGAGCAGTACGTC.

Many counts were recorded for this clonotype. This chain connects TRBV7-6 to TRBJ1-2; D not certain. Trimming took 1 base from V and 6 from J, leaving 9 bases between them. The CDR3 extends over 13 amino acids. Germline V gives CDR1 SGHVS, CDR2 FNYEAQ. In DNA, the CDR3 is TGTGCCAGCAGCTTAGGGGGAGGTGATGGCTACACCTTC. This sequence encodes CASSLGGGDGYTF.

This clonotype was seen repeatedly, ten times or more. The V call is TRBV20-1, the J call TRBJ1-1, with D perhaps matching TRBD1 (6 bases). In germline, CDR1 is DFQATT, CDR2 SNEGSKA (reference sequence). Trimming left V 3 bases short and J 3 bases short, with 8 bases between. This CDR3 is built from 12 residues. This chain's CDR3 is CSASRTDTEAFF. In DNA, the CDR3 is TGCAGTGCTAGTAGGACAGACACTGAAGCTTTCTTT.

This clonotype has a count of ten or more. This chain uses TRBV3-1 with TRBJ2-2; D gene uncertain. Per the germline V gene, CDR1 is LGHDT and CDR2 is YNNKEL (reference sequence). This CDR3 is 14 amino acids long. Trimming removed 1 base from V and 7 bases from J, with 10 bases in between. The CDR3 nucleotides are TGTGCCAGCAGCCAAGGTCATCGGGTCGGGGAGCTGTTTTTT. This gives the protein CASSQGHRVGELFF.

This clonotype appeared a few times. The chain is built from TRBV2 and TRBJ2-7; possible D gene TRBD2, 7 bases. CDR3 size: 13 residues. CDR1 and CDR2 from the germline V gene are SNHLY and FYNNEI. Trimming left V 8 bases short and J 4 bases short, with 15 bases between. CDR3 protein: CASSLGGGYEQYV. For the CDR3, the DNA is TGTGCCAGCTCCCTGGGAGGGGGTTACGAGCAGTACGTC.

The table lists this clonotype with many counts. The chain uses TRBV6-5 and TRBJ2-1, with 9 bases matching TRBD2. Germline V lookup: CDR1 MNHEY, CDR2 SVGAGI. CDR3 size: 15 residues. The V gene end was trimmed by 6 bases and the J gene end by 8 bases; junction bases not matched to a gene: 11. The CDR3 region is CASRKAGGPVDEQFF. The CDR3 coding sequence is TGTGCCAGCAGGAAGGCGGGGGGGCCCGTTGATGAGCAGTTCTTC.

Here the CDR3 DNA reads TGCGCCAGCAGCCAAGGGGACTTAACCACAGATACGCAGTATTTT. Translation: CASSQGDLTTDTQYF. This rearrangement joins TRBV4-1 to TRBJ2-3, with D perhaps matching TRBD2 (6 bases). The V and J ends lost 1 base and 2 bases respectively, with 10 bases between them. The CDR3 loop spans 15 amino acids. Germline CDR1 reads MGHRA; CDR2 reads YSYEKL.

The chain uses TRBV19 and TRBJ2-3, with D maybe TRBD2 (6 bases). CDR1 and CDR2 (germline): LNHDA, SQIVND (reference sequence). Trimming cost V 8 bases and J 3 bases, with 15 bases left between them. The CDR3 extends over 14 amino acids. This chain's CDR3 is CASGEGLSTDTQYF. CDR3 sequence (DNA): TGTGCCAGTGGAGAGGGACTGTCAACAGATACGCAGTATTTT.

This clonotype was seen only a few times. The rearrangement links TRBV12-3 or TRBV12-4 to TRBJ2-2, with TRBD1 matching over 8 bases. The CDR3 length is 16 residues. Losses at the gene ends were 3 bases for V and 1 base for J; bases not matched to a gene: 4. The CDR3 region is CASSFRGRLNTGELFF. The CDR3 DNA reads TGTGCCAGCAGTTTCAGGGGGCGGTTGAACACCGGGGAGCTGTTTTTT.

This clonotype has only a few counts. The chain employs TRBV20-1 and TRBJ2-5, with D maybe TRBD2 (6 bases). This CDR3 region has 14 residues. Per the germline V gene, CDR1 is DFQATT and CDR2 is SNEGSKA (reference sequence). Trimming removed 1 base from V and 0 bases from J, with 9 bases in between. CDR3: CSARATGDQETQYF. CDR3 sequence (DNA): TGCAGTGCTAGAGCTACGGGGGACCAAGAGACCCAGTACTTC.

The CDR3 nucleotides read TGTGCCAGCAACGGGACTAGCGGGGCCTACGAGCAGTACGTC. Translating gives CASNGTSGAYEQYV. This chain connects TRBV27 to TRBJ2-7; 13 bases map to TRBD2. The CDR3 length is 14 residues. V trimming: 7 bases; J trimming: 2 bases; junction bases outside the gene matches: 2. Germline values: CDR1 MNHEY, CDR2 SMNVEV (reference sequence).

As DNA, the CDR3 is TGTGCCAGCAGTGATGTAGCGCCCGGGGAGACCCAGTACTTC. Its protein is CASSDVAPGETQYF. The chain couples TRBV2 to TRBJ2-5, with a weak D call TRBD2 (5 bases). Trimming removed 3 bases at V and 5 bases at J, with 13 bases between. Germline V CDR1 and CDR2: SNHLY, FYNNEI. The CDR3 covers 14 residues.

The chain employs TRBV5-5 and TRBJ1-1; D remains ambiguous. This CDR3 contains 12 residues. V was clipped by 2 bases and J by 6 bases, with 8 bases between them. Looked up from germline, CDR1 is SGHKS and CDR2 is YYEKEE (reference sequence). The CDR3 bases are TGTGCCAGCAGCTTTCAGAGGGCTGAAGCTTTCTTT. Protein: CASSFQRAEAFF.

This clonotype was counted a few times. One junction end does not reproduce the germline sequence, and a read error may be involved. V usage is TRBV4-1 and J usage is TRBJ2-6; D is unresolved. Per the germline V gene, CDR1 is MGHRA and CDR2 is YSYEKL. This CDR3 has 17 residues. CDR3 coding DNA: TGCGCCAGCAGCGAAGAACGGATGGTATCTGGGGCCAACGTCCTGACTTTC. It is translated as CASSEERMVSGANVLTF.

This CDR3 is CASKPGRLNTEAFF. CDR3 sequence (DNA): TGTGCCAGCAAACCCGGACGGCTGAACACTGAAGCTTTCTTT. The chain has TRBV2 and TRBJ1-1; D is uncertain. Germline V gene sequence: CDR1 SNHLY, CDR2 FYNNEI. This CDR3 spans 14 amino acids. V lost 7 bases, J lost 0 bases, and 12 bases lay in between. Full variable domain (remainder filled in from reference TRBV2 and TRBJ1-1): EPEVTQTPSHQVTQMGQEVILRCVPISNHLYFYWYRQILGQKVEFLVSFYNNEISEKSEIFDDQFSVERPDGSNFTLKIRSTKLEDSAMYFCASKPGRLNTEAFFGQGTRLTVV.

The rearrangement joins TRBV6-5 to TRBJ2-4, with 10 bases lining up with TRBD1. V shed 2 bases, J shed 5 bases, and the junction held 0 bases outside the gene matches. In germline, CDR1 is MNHEY, CDR2 SVGAGI. This CDR3 comprises 14 residues. CDR3 coding DNA: TGTGCCAGCAGTTACGGGACAGGGGAAAACATTCAGTACTTC. Translated: CASSYGTGENIQYF.

This clonotype was picked up many times. The chain has TRBV7-2 and TRBJ1-5; no clear D. Germline values: CDR1 SGHTA, CDR2 FQGNSA. The CDR3 length is 12 residues. V was shortened by 3 bases and J by 0 bases, with 0 bases between the two germline ends. The CDR3 nucleotides are TGTGCCAGCAGCTTTAGCAATCAGCCCCAGCATTTT. Residues: CASSFSNQPQHF.

The chain has TRBV28 and TRBJ2-7, with TRBD2 as a possible D gene (6 bases). V was pared by 2 bases and J by 9 bases, with 14 bases between. From germline, CDR1 is MDHEN and CDR2 SYDVKM. The CDR3 length is 13 residues. The CDR3 DNA sequence: TGTGCCAGCAGTTTACCGGTGGGAGGAGGGCAGTACGTC. It yields the protein CASSLPVGGGQYV.

In this sample, this clonotype turned up many times. This CDR3 is CASSGYEQYV. The DNA for the CDR3 is TGTGCCAGCTCAGGGTACGAGCAGTACGTC. This chain uses TRBV18 with TRBJ2-7; D unclear. Germline V gene sequence: CDR1 KGHSH, CDR2 LQKENI. There are 10 residues in the CDR3. The V end was cut by 5 bases, the J end by 4 bases, with 3 bases between.

This clonotype was detected many times. The chain couples TRBV6-5 to TRBJ1-1, with no clear D. This CDR3 region has 13 residues. Germline V gene data show CDR1 as MNHEY and CDR2 as SVGAGI. V was trimmed by 7 bases and J by 4 bases, leaving 13 bases between them. The CDR3 sequence is CASKDLGGTEAFF. The CDR3 DNA reads as TGTGCCAGCAAAGATCTAGGCGGCACTGAAGCTTTCTTT.